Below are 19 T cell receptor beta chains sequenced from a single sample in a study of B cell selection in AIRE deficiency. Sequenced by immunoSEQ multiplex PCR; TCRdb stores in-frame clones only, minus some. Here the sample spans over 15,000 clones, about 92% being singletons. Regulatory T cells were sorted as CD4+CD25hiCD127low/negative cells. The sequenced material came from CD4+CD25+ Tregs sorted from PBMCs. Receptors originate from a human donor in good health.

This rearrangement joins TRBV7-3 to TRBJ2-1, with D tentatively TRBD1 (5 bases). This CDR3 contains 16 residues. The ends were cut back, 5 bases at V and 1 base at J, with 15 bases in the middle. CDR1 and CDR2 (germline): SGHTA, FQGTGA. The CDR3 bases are TGTGCCAGCAGCCCCAGGGCAGCTCTTTCCTACAATGAGCAGTTCTTC. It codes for CASSPRAALSYNEQFF.

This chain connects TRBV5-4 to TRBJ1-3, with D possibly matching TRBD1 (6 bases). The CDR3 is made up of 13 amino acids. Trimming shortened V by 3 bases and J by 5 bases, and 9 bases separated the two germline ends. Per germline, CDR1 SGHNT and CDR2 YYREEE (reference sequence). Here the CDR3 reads CASSSGQRNTIYF. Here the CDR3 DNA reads TGTGCCAGCAGCTCTGGACAGAGAAACACCATATATTTT.

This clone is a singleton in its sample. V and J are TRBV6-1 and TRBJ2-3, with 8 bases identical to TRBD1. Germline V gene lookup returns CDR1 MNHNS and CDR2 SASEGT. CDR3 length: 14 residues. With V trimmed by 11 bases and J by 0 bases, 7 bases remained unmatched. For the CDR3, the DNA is TGTGCCTCCCAGACAGGGGTCAGCACAGATACGCAGTATTTT. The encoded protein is CASQTGVSTDTQYF.

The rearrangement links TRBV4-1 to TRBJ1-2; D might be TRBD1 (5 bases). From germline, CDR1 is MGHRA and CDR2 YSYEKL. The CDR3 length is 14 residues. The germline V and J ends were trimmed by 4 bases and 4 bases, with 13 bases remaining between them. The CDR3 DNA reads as TGCGCCAGCAGCCCTCGAGGGGCTGGCTATGGCTACACCTTC. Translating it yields CASSPRGAGYGYTF.

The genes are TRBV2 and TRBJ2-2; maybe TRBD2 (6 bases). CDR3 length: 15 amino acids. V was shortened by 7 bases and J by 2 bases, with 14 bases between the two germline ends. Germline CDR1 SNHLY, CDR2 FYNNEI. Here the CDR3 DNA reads TGTGCCAGCATGGGTGGGCGGGGAAACACCGGGGAGCTGTTTTTT. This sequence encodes CASMGGRGNTGELFF. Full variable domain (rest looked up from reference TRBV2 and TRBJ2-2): EPEVTQTPSHQVTQMGQEVILRCVPISNHLYFYWYRQILGQKVEFLVSFYNNEISEKSEIFDDQFSVERPDGSNFTLKIRSTKLEDSAMYFCASMGGRGNTGELFFGEGSRLTVL.

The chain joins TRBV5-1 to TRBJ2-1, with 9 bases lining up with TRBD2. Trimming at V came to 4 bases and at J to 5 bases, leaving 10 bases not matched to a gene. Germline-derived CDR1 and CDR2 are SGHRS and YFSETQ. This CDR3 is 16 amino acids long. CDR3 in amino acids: CASSLWGTSPNNEQFF. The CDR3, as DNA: TGCGCCAGCAGCCTATGGGGGACTAGCCCCAACAATGAGCAGTTCTTC.

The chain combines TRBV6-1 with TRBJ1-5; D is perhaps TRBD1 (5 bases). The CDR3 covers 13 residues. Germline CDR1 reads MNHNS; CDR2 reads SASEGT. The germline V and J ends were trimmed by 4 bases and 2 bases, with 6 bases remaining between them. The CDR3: CASSARGNQPQHF. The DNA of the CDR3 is TGTGCCAGCAGTGCCAGGGGCAATCAGCCCCAGCATTTT.

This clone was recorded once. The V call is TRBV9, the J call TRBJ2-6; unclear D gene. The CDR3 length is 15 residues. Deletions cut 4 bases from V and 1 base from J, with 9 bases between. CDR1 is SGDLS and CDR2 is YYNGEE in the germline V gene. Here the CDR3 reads CASSPRGSGANVLTF. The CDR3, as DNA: TGTGCCAGCAGCCCCCGCGGTTCTGGGGCCAACGTCCTGACTTTC.

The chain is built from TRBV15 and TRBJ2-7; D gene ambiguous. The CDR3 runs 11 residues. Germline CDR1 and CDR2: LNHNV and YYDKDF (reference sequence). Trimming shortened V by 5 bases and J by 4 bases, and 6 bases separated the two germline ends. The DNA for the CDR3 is TGTGCCACCAGCGATAGATACGAGCAGTACTTC. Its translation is CATSDRYEQYF.

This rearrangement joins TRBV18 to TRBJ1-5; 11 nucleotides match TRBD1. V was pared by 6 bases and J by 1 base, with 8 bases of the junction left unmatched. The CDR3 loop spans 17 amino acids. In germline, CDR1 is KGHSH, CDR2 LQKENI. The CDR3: CASSPGTGGGSNQPQHF. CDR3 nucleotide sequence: TGTGCCAGCTCCCCCGGGACAGGGGGAGGAAGCAATCAGCCCCAGCATTTT. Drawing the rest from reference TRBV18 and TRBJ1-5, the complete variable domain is NAGVMQNPRHLVRRRGQEARLRCSPMKGHSHVYWYRQLPEEGLKFMVYLQKENIIDESGMPKERFSAEFPKEGPSILRIQQVVRGDSAAYFCASSPGTGGGSNQPQHFGDGTRLSIL.

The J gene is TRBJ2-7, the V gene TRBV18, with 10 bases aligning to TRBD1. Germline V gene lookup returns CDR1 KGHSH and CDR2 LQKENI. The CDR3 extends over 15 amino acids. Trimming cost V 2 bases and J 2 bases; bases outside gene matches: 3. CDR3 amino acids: CASSPRTGGPYEQYF. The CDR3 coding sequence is TGTGCCAGCTCACCAAGGACAGGGGGACCCTACGAGCAGTACTTC.

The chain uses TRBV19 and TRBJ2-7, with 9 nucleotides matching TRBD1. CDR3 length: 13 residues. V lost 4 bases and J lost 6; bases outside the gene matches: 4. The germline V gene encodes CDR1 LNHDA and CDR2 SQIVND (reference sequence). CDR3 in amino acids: CASSKGQGSEQYF. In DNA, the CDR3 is TGTGCCAGTAGTAAGGGACAGGGAAGCGAGCAGTACTTC.

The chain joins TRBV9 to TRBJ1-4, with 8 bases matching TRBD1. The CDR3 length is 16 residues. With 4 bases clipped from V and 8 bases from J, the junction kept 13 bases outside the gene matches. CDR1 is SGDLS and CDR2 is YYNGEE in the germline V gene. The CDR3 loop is CASSPDRGSRSEKLFF. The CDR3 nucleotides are TGTGCCAGCAGCCCAGACAGGGGAAGTCGTTCGGAAAAACTGTTTTTT.

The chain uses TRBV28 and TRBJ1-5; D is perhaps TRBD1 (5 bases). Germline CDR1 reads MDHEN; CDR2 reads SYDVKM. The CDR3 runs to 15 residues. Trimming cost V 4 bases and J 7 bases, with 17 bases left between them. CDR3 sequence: CASSSIQGLGQPQHF. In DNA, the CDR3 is TGTGCCAGCAGTTCCATCCAGGGTTTGGGCCAGCCCCAGCATTTT.

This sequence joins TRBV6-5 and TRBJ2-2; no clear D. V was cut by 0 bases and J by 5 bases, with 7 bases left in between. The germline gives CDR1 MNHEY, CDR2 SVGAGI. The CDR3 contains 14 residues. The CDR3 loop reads CASSYSAWTGELFF. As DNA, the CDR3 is TGTGCCAGCAGTTACTCGGCGTGGACCGGGGAGCTGTTTTTT.

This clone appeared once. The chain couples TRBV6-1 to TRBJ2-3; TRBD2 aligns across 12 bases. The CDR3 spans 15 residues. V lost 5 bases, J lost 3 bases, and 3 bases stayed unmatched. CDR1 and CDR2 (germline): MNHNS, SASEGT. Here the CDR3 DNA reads TGTGCCAGCAGTAGACTAGCGGGAGTAACAGATACGCAGTATTTT. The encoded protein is CASSRLAGVTDTQYF.

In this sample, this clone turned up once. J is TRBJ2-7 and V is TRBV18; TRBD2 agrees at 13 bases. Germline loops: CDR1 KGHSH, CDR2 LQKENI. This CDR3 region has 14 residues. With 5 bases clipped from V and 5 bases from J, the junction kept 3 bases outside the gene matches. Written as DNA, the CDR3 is TGTGCCAGCTCAAGGACTAGCGGGAGCCACGAGCAGTACTTC. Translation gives CASSRTSGSHEQYF.

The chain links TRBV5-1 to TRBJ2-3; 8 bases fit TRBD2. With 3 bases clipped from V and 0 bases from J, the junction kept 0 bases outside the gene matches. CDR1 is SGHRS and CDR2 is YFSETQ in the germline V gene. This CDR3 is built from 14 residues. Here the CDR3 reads CASSSSGSTDTQYF. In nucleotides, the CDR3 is TGCGCCAGCAGCTCTAGCGGGAGCACAGATACGCAGTATTTT. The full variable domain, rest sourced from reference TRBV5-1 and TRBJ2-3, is KAGVTQTPRYLIKTRGQQVTLSCSPISGHRSVSWYQQTPGQGLQFLFEYFSETQRNKGNFPGRFSGRQFSNSRSEMNVSTLELGDSALYLCASSSSGSTDTQYFGPGTRLTVL.

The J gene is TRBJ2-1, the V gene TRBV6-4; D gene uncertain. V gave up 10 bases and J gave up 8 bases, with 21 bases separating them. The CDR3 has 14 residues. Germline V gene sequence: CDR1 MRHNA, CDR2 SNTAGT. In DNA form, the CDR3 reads TGTGCCAACCACGGAGAACGTAGGATCTATGAGCAGTTCTTC. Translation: CANHGERRIYEQFF.